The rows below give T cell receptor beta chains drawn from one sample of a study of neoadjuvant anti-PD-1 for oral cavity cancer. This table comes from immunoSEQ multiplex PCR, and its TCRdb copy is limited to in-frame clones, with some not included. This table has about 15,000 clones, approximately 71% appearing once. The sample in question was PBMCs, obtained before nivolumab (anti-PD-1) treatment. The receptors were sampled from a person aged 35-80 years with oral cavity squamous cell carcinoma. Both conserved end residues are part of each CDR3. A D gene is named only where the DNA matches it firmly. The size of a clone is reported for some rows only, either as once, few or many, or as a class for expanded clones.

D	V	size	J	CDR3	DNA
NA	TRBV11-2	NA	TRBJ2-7	CASSHPSNNEQYF	TGTGCCAGCAGCCACCCCTCAAACAACGAGCAGTACTTC
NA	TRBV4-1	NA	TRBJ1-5	CASSQDGNPGPSNQPQHF	TGCGCCAGCAGCCAAGATGGGAACCCGGGACCGAGCAATCAGCCCCAGCATTTT
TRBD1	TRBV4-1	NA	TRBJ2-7	CASSQPRTGNYEQYF	TGCGCCAGCAGCCAACCCCGGACAGGGAACTACGAGCAGTACTTC
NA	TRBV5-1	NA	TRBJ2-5	CASSTRETQYF	TGCGCCAGCAGCACCCGAGAGACCCAGTACTTC
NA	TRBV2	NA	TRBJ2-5	CASRDTVNQETQYF	TGTGCCAGCAGGGACACAGTAAACCAAGAGACCCAGTACTTC
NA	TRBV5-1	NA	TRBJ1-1	CASSLVGLGTEAFF	TGCGCCAGCAGCTTGGTCGGGCTCGGCACTGAAGCTTTCTTT
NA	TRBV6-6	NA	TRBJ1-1	CASSYSGGRDTEAFF	TGTGCCAGCAGTTACTCGGGCGGCCGAGACACTGAAGCTTTCTTT
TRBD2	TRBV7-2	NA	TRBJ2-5	CASSARLAGWRETQYF	TGTGCCAGCAGCGCCAGACTAGCGGGGTGGAGAGAGACCCAGTACTTC
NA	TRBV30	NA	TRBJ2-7	CAWSVISPGLTYEQYF	TGTGCCTGGAGTGTCATTTCGCCAGGGCTAACCTACGAGCAGTACTTC
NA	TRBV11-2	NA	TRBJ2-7	CASSSITGWLHYEQYF	TGTGCCAGCAGCTCAATAACAGGGTGGCTACACTACGAGCAGTACTTC
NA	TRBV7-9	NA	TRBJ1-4	CASSSSATNEKLFF	TGTGCCAGCAGCTCCAGTGCAACTAATGAAAAACTGTTTTTT
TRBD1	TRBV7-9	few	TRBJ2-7	CASSSRDRTYEQYF	TGTGCCAGCAGCTCCCGGGACAGAACCTACGAGCAGTACTTC
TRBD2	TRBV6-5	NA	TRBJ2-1	CASKRGRGNEQFF	TGTGCTTCCAAGCGGGGGCGTGGCAATGAGCAGTTCTTC
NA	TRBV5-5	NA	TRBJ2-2	CASSLAGRSGTGELFF	TGTGCCAGCAGCTTGGCTGGACGATCAGGGACCGGGGAGCTGTTTTTT
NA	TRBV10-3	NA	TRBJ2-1	CAISGALGRSSYNEQFF	TGTGCCATCAGTGGGGCATTAGGCAGAAGCTCCTACAATGAGCAGTTCTTC
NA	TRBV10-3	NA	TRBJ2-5	CAISESTGQETQYF	TGTGCCATCAGTGAGTCTACGGGACAAGAGACCCAGTACTTC